The 32 T cell receptor beta chains listed next were all sequenced from one sample in a study of response to subunit inactivated influenza vaccine (dated by TCRdb to 2017 to 2018). The receptor library was made with RT-PCR. Sequencer: Illumina HiSeq 2500. TCRdb ran its own pipeline on the public reads, namely fastp trimming at Q25 and MiXCR clone calling, and kept in-frame beta chains. Identical CDR3 proteins give one entry, which carries the most common genes and DNA. The sample data list about 650,000 distinct CDR3 sequences, and about 14% of these were observed just once. The ten largest clones take up 6.5% to 8% of the sample. This specimen consisted of PBMCs from blood, obtained roughly 15 days before vaccination. The receptors here all came from a man over 45 who received an inactivated influenza vaccine. Donor details come from another sample of the same person, matched by shared clones.

The sample holds a few counts of this clonotype. The chain carries TRBV28 and TRBJ2-2; possible D gene TRBD2, 5 bases. The CDR3 is made up of 13 amino acids. The germline gives CDR1 MDHEN, CDR2 SYDVKM. The germline V and J ends were trimmed by 6 bases and 1 base, with 6 bases remaining between them. CDR3 nucleotide sequence: TGTGCCAGCAGAGAGGGGAACACCGGGGAGCTGTTTTTT. It yields the protein CASREGNTGELFF.

The chain recombines TRBV20-1 with TRBJ2-1, with TRBD1 identical over 7 bases. Per the germline V gene, CDR1 is DFQATT and CDR2 is SNEGSKA (reference sequence). The CDR3 spans 14 residues. With V trimmed by 3 bases and J by 5 bases, 7 bases remained unmatched. CDR3 sequence: CSASRRQGNNEQFF. The CDR3 region has the DNA TGCAGTGCTAGCCGGAGACAGGGAAACAATGAGCAGTTCTTC.

This clonotype turned up a few times. The gene calls are TRBV27 and TRBJ2-1, with 11 bases that match TRBD2. The CDR3 sequence is 16 residues long. J gave up 9 bases and V 3 bases, and 10 bases lay outside the gene matches. The germline V gene encodes CDR1 MNHEY and CDR2 SMNVEV (reference sequence). The CDR3 region is CASSFALAGVRGEQFF. The CDR3 bases are TGTGCCAGCAGTTTTGCACTAGCGGGAGTTCGGGGTGAGCAGTTCTTC.

V gene TRBV4-2 combines with J gene TRBJ2-3, with 8 bases aligning to TRBD2. Trimming at V came to 6 bases and at J to 8 bases, leaving 16 bases not matched to a gene. The CDR3 runs 16 residues. The germline V gene encodes CDR1 LGHNA and CDR2 YNFKEQ. CDR3 sequence reads: CASSSNGREGRSTQYF. The CDR3 region has the DNA TGTGCCAGCAGTTCTAACGGCCGGGAGGGCCGTAGTACGCAGTATTTT.

This clonotype has only a few counts. This chain links TRBV4-1 with TRBJ2-4, with D possibly being TRBD2 (6 bases). This CDR3 is 17 amino acids long. Trimming took off 7 bases at V and 0 bases at J, with 19 bases between the two ends. In germline, CDR1 is MGHRA, CDR2 YSYEKL. CDR3 in DNA: TGCGCCAGCACCATCGGTACCCCGGGACTAGCCAAAAACATTCAGTACTTC. Amino acid sequence: CASTIGTPGLAKNIQYF.

Concerning this clonotype: A much larger clone is a single base away; this may be a read error. The chain employs TRBV28 and TRBJ1-2; 7 nucleotides align to TRBD1. The CDR3 consists of 13 residues. The V gene end was trimmed by 6 bases and the J gene end by 4 bases; junction bases not matched to a gene: 5. The germline V gene has CDR1 MDHEN and CDR2 SYDVKM. As DNA, the CDR3 is TGTGCCAGCAGCCCGGGACAGAGCTATGGCTACACCTTC. Encoded protein: CASSPGQSYGYTF.

This chain joins TRBV15 and TRBJ2-7, with 11 positions matching TRBD1. Germline CDR1 reads LNHNV; CDR2 reads YYDKDF (reference sequence). The V gene end was trimmed by 3 bases and the J gene end by 3 bases; junction bases not matched to a gene: 4. The CDR3 totals 15 residues. This CDR3 is CATSSPGTGGYEQYF. The CDR3 coding sequence is TGTGCCACCAGCAGCCCCGGGACAGGGGGCTACGAGCAGTACTTC. The full variable domain, in which reference TRBV15 and TRBJ2-7 provide the parts outside the CDR3, is DAMVIQNPRYQVTQFGKPVTLSCSQTLNHNVMYWYQQKSSQAPKLLFHYYDKDFNNEADTPDNFQSRRPNTSFCFLDIRSPGLGDTAMYLCATSSPGTGGYEQYFGPGTRLTVT.

The CDR3 bases are TGTGCCAGCAGCCTCGATTGGGGCCAAGCCCCCTACGAGCAGTACTTC. Its translation is CASSLDWGQAPYEQYF. The chain uses TRBV4-2 and TRBJ2-7, with TRBD1 as a possible D gene (5 bases). Germline CDR1 is LGHNA and CDR2 is YNFKEQ. This CDR3 has 16 amino acids. With 4 bases removed from V and 2 bases from J, the gap between germline ends came to 18 bases.

Comment on this clonotype: A junction end diverges from the germline sequence, so it may reflect a read error. CDR3 residues: CASSLRQGTAHTEAFF. CDR3 in DNA: TGTGCTAGCAGCCTCAGACAGGGCACAGCTCACACTGAAGCTTTCTTT. The gene calls are TRBV7-7 and TRBJ1-1; 7 bases map to TRBD1. CDR1 and CDR2 from the germline V gene are SSHAT and FNYEAQ (reference sequence). This CDR3 spans 16 amino acids.

The chain combines TRBV24-1 with TRBJ2-7, with 7 bases identical to TRBD2. Germline-derived CDR1 and CDR2 are KGHDR and SFDVKD. CDR3 size: 19 residues. V trimming: 1 base; J trimming: 1 base; junction bases outside the gene matches: 15. The CDR3 nucleotides read TGTGCCACCAGTGATTTTCCCCCCCCAGCTAGCGGAACATCCTACGAGCAGTACTTC. This encodes CATSDFPPPASGTSYEQYF.

The V and J genes are TRBV28 and TRBJ2-3; TRBD2 aligns across 10 bases. V lost 6 bases to trimming and J lost 1 base; unmatched junction nucleotides: 7. The CDR3 sequence is 16 residues long. Germline CDR1 and CDR2: MDHEN and SYDVKM. CDR3 sequence (DNA): TGTGCCAGCAGGTCCGGTCTAGCGGGGGGCACAGATACGCAGTATTTT. It specifies CASRSGLAGGTDTQYF. The whole variable domain, filled in from reference TRBV28 and TRBJ2-3, reads DVKVTQSSRYLVKRTGEKVFLECVQDMDHENMFWYRQDPGLGLRLIYFSYDVKMKEKGDIPEGYSVSREKKERFSLILESASTNQTSMYLCASRSGLAGGTDTQYFGPGTRLTVL.

This clonotype was found a few times. This CDR3 reads CASRLAGDPIGTIYF. DNA of the CDR3: TGTGCCAGCAGACTGGCTGGGGACCCGATTGGCACCATATATTTT. The chain carries TRBV5-8 and TRBJ1-3; D possibly corresponds to TRBD1 (5 bases). This CDR3 contains 15 residues. Germline V CDR1 and CDR2: SGHTS, YDEGEE. Trimming took off 5 bases at V and 9 bases at J, with 21 bases between the two ends.

J is TRBJ2-5 and V is TRBV4-1, with TRBD1 matching 7 bases. V gave up 0 bases and J gave up 7 bases; unmatched junction bases: 8. The germline CDR1 and CDR2 sequences are MGHRA and YSYEKL. The CDR3 contains 15 residues. The CDR3 DNA is TGCGCCAGCAGCCAAGATTGGCAGGGGGATGCGACCCAGTACTTC. It specifies CASSQDWQGDATQYF.

The chain employs TRBV20-1 and TRBJ2-7, with 9 bases matching TRBD2. CDR3 length: 17 amino acids. Germline assignment: CDR1 DFQATT and CDR2 SNEGSKA (reference sequence). V lost 6 bases to trimming and J lost 5 bases; unmatched junction nucleotides: 20. The CDR3 sequence: CSARDTPSGVPSHEQYF. CDR3 DNA sequence: TGCAGTGCGCGGGACACCCCTAGCGGGGTTCCGTCCCACGAGCAGTACTTC.

The V gene is TRBV10-3, the J gene TRBJ2-3; 11 nucleotides match TRBD1. V shed 8 bases, J shed 4 bases, and the junction held 5 bases outside the gene matches. This CDR3 is 14 amino acids long. Germline CDR1 reads ENHRY; CDR2 reads SYGVKD. The CDR3, as DNA: TGTGCCATCTCGGGACAGGGGGAAGCAGATACGCAGTATTTT. It yields the protein CAISGQGEADTQYF.

The CDR3 region is CASSSTSGGAGYNEQFF. For the CDR3, the DNA is TGCGCCAGCAGCTCCACTAGCGGGGGGGCCGGATACAATGAGCAGTTCTTC. V usage is TRBV5-1 and J usage is TRBJ2-1; the match to TRBD2 covers 13 bases. Trimming at V came to 3 bases and at J to 4 bases, leaving 7 bases not matched to a gene. The CDR3 is 17 amino acids. Germline CDR1 is SGHRS and CDR2 is YFSETQ.

The rearrangement joins TRBV4-3 to TRBJ2-2, with a possible D match to TRBD1 (5 bases). This CDR3 is 16 amino acids long. The ends were cut back, 0 bases at V and 4 bases at J, with 12 bases in the middle. Germline V lookup: CDR1 LGHNA, CDR2 YSLEER. The CDR3 is CASSQDRQGGTGELFF. The CDR3 nucleotides read TGCGCCAGCAGCCAAGATCGCCAGGGTGGCACCGGGGAGCTGTTTTTT.

This clonotype was observed a handful of times. The V call is TRBV29-1, the J call TRBJ1-2, with D tentatively TRBD1 (6 bases). V was pared by 3 bases and J by 5 bases, with 10 bases between. Germline CDR1 is SQVTM and CDR2 is ANQGSEA. The CDR3 is made up of 12 amino acids. CDR3 protein: CSVDRGIYGYTF. CDR3 bases: TGCAGCGTTGACAGGGGAATTTATGGCTACACCTTC.

Only a few counts were recorded for this clonotype. The chain uses TRBV11-1 and TRBJ2-1; no clear D. Per the germline V gene, CDR1 is SGHAT and CDR2 is FQDESV (reference sequence). Trimming shortened V by 2 bases and J by 2 bases, and 16 bases separated the two germline ends. This CDR3 region has 17 residues. Here the CDR3 DNA reads TGTGCCAGCAGCTTATTTTCTGGCTTTGGCGCCTACAATGAGCAGTTCTTC. Protein sequence: CASSLFSGFGAYNEQFF.

The chain employs TRBV6-2 or TRBV6-3 and TRBJ2-7; TRBD1 might be the D (6 bases). The CDR3 runs 13 residues. CDR1 and CDR2 from the germline V gene are MNHEY and SVGEGT. Trimming removed 8 bases at V and 2 bases at J, with 13 bases between. The CDR3 is CASCGQFTYEQYF. CDR3 nucleotides: TGTGCCAGCTGCGGACAGTTCACCTACGAGCAGTACTTC.

This clonotype was recorded a few times. The chain combines TRBV28 with TRBJ2-1; possibly TRBD1 or TRBD2 for D (6 bases each). The CDR3 is 14 residues long. Germline V gives CDR1 MDHEN, CDR2 SYDVKM. V lost 5 bases and J lost 10, with 18 bases in between. The CDR3 region has the DNA TGTGCCAGCAGTGCCTCTTCGGGGGCGCGGGAGCAGTTCTTC. Protein product: CASSASSGAREQFF.

This clonotype occurred a few times. The genes are TRBV4-2 and TRBJ2-7, with 10 bases identical to TRBD1. Trimming at V came to 0 bases and at J to 6 bases, leaving 11 bases not matched to a gene. The germline V gene encodes CDR1 LGHNA and CDR2 YNFKEQ. This CDR3 contains 17 residues. For the CDR3, the DNA is TGTGCCAGCAGCCAAGATTATAAGGGACAGGGGATTTCCGAGCAGTACTTC. Its translation is CASSQDYKGQGISEQYF.

Many counts were recorded for this clonotype. This chain joins TRBV14 and TRBJ2-3, with D unresolved. With 1 base removed from V and 0 bases from J, the gap between germline ends came to 8 bases. In germline, CDR1 is SGHDN, CDR2 FVKESK. This CDR3 spans 15 amino acids. CDR3 sequence (DNA): TGTGCCAGCAGCCAAGGACTGACAAGCACAGATACGCAGTATTTT. It specifies CASSQGLTSTDTQYF. Complete variable domain (other parts from reference TRBV14 and TRBJ2-3): EAGVTQFPSHSVIEKGQTVTLRCDPISGHDNLYWYRRVMGKEIKFLLHFVKESKQDESGMPNNRFLAERTGGTYSTLKVQPAELEDSGVYFCASSQGLTSTDTQYFGPGTRLTVL.

This rearrangement joins TRBV28 to TRBJ1-1; 11 nucleotides align to TRBD1. The CDR3 runs 15 residues. Germline CDR1 MDHEN, CDR2 SYDVKM. J was trimmed by 4 bases and V by 6 bases; bases with no gene match: 7. This CDR3 is CASRGQGDVGTEAFF. DNA of the CDR3: TGTGCCAGCAGGGGACAGGGGGATGTAGGCACTGAAGCTTTCTTT. Together with reference TRBV28 and TRBJ1-1, the CDR3 gives the full variable domain: DVKVTQSSRYLVKRTGEKVFLECVQDMDHENMFWYRQDPGLGLRLIYFSYDVKMKEKGDIPEGYSVSREKKERFSLILESASTNQTSMYLCASRGQGDVGTEAFFGQGTRLTVV.

A few counts support this clonotype. J is TRBJ2-7 and V is TRBV7-2, with D tentatively TRBD2 (6 bases). The CDR3 has 14 amino acids. With 5 bases removed from V and 3 bases from J, the gap between germline ends came to 14 bases. Germline V gives CDR1 SGHTA, CDR2 FQGNSA. CDR3 residues: CASSVPGLFYEQYF. CDR3 DNA sequence: TGTGCCAGCAGCGTACCGGGACTGTTCTACGAGCAGTACTTC.

The sample holds many counts of this clonotype. The chain combines TRBV28 with TRBJ2-2; D perhaps matches TRBD1 (5 bases). The CDR3 sequence is 15 residues long. V was pared by 7 bases and J by 1 base, with 13 bases between. Germline V gene lookup returns CDR1 MDHEN and CDR2 SYDVKM. The CDR3, as DNA: TGTGCCAGCAAACTACCCGGACAGAACACCGGGGAGCTGTTTTTT. Protein: CASKLPGQNTGELFF.

This clonotype was seen repeatedly, ten times or more. In DNA form, the CDR3 reads TGTGCCAGCCAACGTAGCGGGGGAATCTACGAGCAGTACTTC. This encodes CASQRSGGIYEQYF. The chain links TRBV12-3 or TRBV12-4 to TRBJ2-7; 9 nucleotides line up with TRBD2. The CDR3 is made up of 14 amino acids. V trimming: 8 bases; J trimming: 3 bases; junction bases outside the gene matches: 8.

This chain links TRBV20-1 with TRBJ1-1; a weak D match, TRBD1 (6 bases). V lost 1 base and J lost 5, with 14 bases in between. The CDR3 sequence is 14 residues long. Germline CDR1 is DFQATT and CDR2 is SNEGSKA (reference sequence). The CDR3 is CSARVSDRRTEAFF. In nucleotides, the CDR3 is TGCAGTGCTAGAGTCTCCGACAGGAGGACTGAAGCTTTCTTT.

This clonotype was found a few times. The gene calls are TRBV7-3 and TRBJ2-2; D possibly uses TRBD1 or TRBD2 (7 bases each). The germline V and J ends were trimmed by 7 bases and 6 bases, with 12 bases remaining between them. The CDR3 extends over 13 amino acids. Germline V lookup: CDR1 SGHTA, CDR2 FQGTGA. The CDR3 DNA follows: TGTGCCAGCACCCCAGGGGGGGCCGGGGAGCTGTTTTTT. It encodes CASTPGGAGELFF.

The J gene is TRBJ2-1, the V gene TRBV2, with a weak D call TRBD1 (5 bases). The CDR3 spans 16 residues. V gave up 6 bases and J gave up 0 bases, with 15 bases separating them. The germline CDR1 and CDR2 sequences are SNHLY and FYNNEI. The CDR3 reads CASRLKQASSYNEQFF. The CDR3 DNA follows: TGTGCCAGCAGGTTAAAACAGGCAAGCTCCTACAATGAGCAGTTCTTC. Supplemented by reference TRBV2 and TRBJ2-1, the full variable domain reads EPEVTQTPSHQVTQMGQEVILRCVPISNHLYFYWYRQILGQKVEFLVSFYNNEISEKSEIFDDQFSVERPDGSNFTLKIRSTKLEDSAMYFCASRLKQASSYNEQFFGPGTRLTVL.

The V gene is TRBV6-2 or TRBV6-3, the J gene TRBJ2-2; possibly TRBD1 or TRBD2 for D (5 bases each). The V gene lost 6 bases and the J gene lost 3 bases, with 20 bases spanning the gap. The CDR3 totals 17 residues. Germline lookup yields CDR1 MNHEY and CDR2 SVGEGT. The CDR3 nucleotides are TGTGCCAGCAGATTAAGCACGGGGCTTTCGGACACCGGGGAGCTGTTTTTT. Protein sequence: CASRLSTGLSDTGELFF.

The chain uses TRBV7-9 and TRBJ1-1; D remains unclear. The V end was cut by 8 bases, the J end by 1 base, with 14 bases between. Germline-derived CDR1 and CDR2 are SEHNR and FQNEAQ (reference sequence). The CDR3 is 14 amino acids. Here the CDR3 DNA reads TGTGCCAGCCGACGGTTTGAGGGGAACACTGAAGCTTTCTTT. Amino acid sequence: CASRRFEGNTEAFF. The complete variable domain, with remaining parts taken from reference TRBV7-9 and TRBJ1-1, reads DTGVSQNPRHKITKRGQNVTFRCDPISEHNRLYWYRQTLGQGPEFLTYFQNEAQLEKSRLLSDRFSAERPKGSFSTLEIQRTEQGDSAMYLCASRRFEGNTEAFFGQGTRLTVV.